In its sample, the clone carrying this T cell receptor beta chain was seen many times. The antigen is unknown. This sample is part of a study of T cells in Graves' hyperthyroidism and ophthalmopathy. Study-level information: Peripheral blood draws took place at initial diagnosis, ahead of any treatment. General observations from the study: In the blood, most expanded thyroid clonotypes above 0.001 appeared as well. From stable hyperthyroidism, ophthalmopathy was separated by a 13 V-J model. Progression to ophthalmopathy was predicted a median of roughly seven months early.

Amplification of TCR beta CDR3 regions used RNA as the template. HTBI primers were used for first-round RT-PCR of the TCR CDR3. TCRdb reprocessed the multiplex PCR reads with MiXCR, giving one entry per CDR3 protein. The sample contains 450,000 to 650,000 distinct CDR3 sequences, about a sixth of which appear only once. The CDR3 spans 14 residues. V dropped 1 base and J dropped 0 bases, with 5 bases sitting between them. Germline CDR1 reads SGHTA; CDR2 reads FQGNSA. This clonotype was sampled from a woman aged 18-35 years with Graves' ophthalmopathy. The sequencing input was blood. The rearrangement joins TRBV7-2 to TRBJ2-3; D gene unclear. CDR3 amino acids: CASSLVRSTDTQYF. The CDR3 DNA sequence: TGTGCCAGCAGCTTAGTCAGAAGCACAGATACGCAGTATTTT.